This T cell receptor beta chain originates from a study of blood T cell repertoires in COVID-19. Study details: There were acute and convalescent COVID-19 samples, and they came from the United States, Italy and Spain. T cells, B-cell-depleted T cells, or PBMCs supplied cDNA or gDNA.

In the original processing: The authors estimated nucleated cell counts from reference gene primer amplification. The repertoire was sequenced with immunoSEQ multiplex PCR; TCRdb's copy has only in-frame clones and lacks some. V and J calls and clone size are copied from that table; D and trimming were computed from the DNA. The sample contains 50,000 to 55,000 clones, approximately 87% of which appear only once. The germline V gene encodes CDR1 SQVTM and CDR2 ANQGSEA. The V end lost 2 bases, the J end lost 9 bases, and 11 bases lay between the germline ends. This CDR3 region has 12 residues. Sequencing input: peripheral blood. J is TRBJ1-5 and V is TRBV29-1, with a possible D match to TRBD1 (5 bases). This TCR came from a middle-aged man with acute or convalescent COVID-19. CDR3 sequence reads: CSVETVGGPQHF. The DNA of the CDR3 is TGCAGCGTTGAAACCGTGGGGGGGCCCCAGCATTTT.